This TCR beta chain was obtained from a study of blood T cell repertoires in COVID-19. Sequencing used immunoSEQ multiplex PCR; TCRdb keeps in-frame clones, though not all of them. The sample yields roughly 400,000 clones, approximately 87% seen once. J gave up 5 bases and V 5 bases, and 8 bases lay outside the gene matches. From germline, CDR1 is SGHTA and CDR2 FQGNSA. The CDR3 has 14 residues. The clonotype was recovered from a woman aged 60-75 years with COVID-19, enrolled during active disease. This sequence joins TRBV7-2 and TRBJ2-5, with TRBD1 matching 7 bases. Sequenced sample: peripheral blood. The CDR3 protein is CASSPGQRGETQYF. DNA of the CDR3: TGTGCCAGCAGCCCGGGACAGCGAGGGGAGACCCAGTACTTC.